The 10 T cell receptor beta chains below all came from one sample that was sequenced in a study of spatial heterogeneity in lung cancer. MiXCR was run by TCRdb on the 5' RACE reads, yielding one entry per CDR3 protein. Of some 47,000 distinct CDR3 sequences detected, about 7.4% appear once; the ten largest clones hold about an eighth. Indicated time point: sample taken at primary tumor resection. Whole RNA came from tumor, nontumor lung or frozen PBMC and was sequenced without being sorted. Sequencing used PBMCs, obtained at surgery. These receptors were taken from a female donor with early-stage non-small cell lung cancer.

This clonotype has only a few counts. V usage is TRBV30 and J usage is TRBJ2-1, with a weak D call TRBD2 (5 bases). Germline loops: CDR1 GTSNPN, CDR2 SVGIG (reference sequence). The CDR3 is 13 amino acids. The CDR3 reads CAGGYRAYNEQFF. As DNA, the CDR3 is TGTGCTGGAGGTTATAGGGCTTACAATGAGCAGTTCTTC.

This clonotype has a count of ten or more. This chain connects TRBV11-2 to TRBJ2-1, with a tentative D call TRBD2 (6 bases). The CDR3 totals 15 residues. V was clipped by 3 bases and J by 5 bases, with 14 bases between them. Germline CDR1 and CDR2: SGHAT and FQNNGV. The CDR3 DNA reads as TGTGCCAGCAGCTTGGGGGAGGTAGCCCACAATGAGCAGTTCTTC. Protein: CASSLGEVAHNEQFF.

The chain employs TRBV11-2 and TRBJ1-3; no clear D gene. Trimming took 4 bases from V and 0 from J, leaving 10 bases between them. From germline, CDR1 is SGHAT and CDR2 FQNNGV. The CDR3 has 15 amino acids. In DNA, the CDR3 is TGTGCCAGCAGCTCTCAGTCCAACTCTGGAAACACCATATATTTT. Its protein product is CASSSQSNSGNTIYF.

This clonotype has a handful of counts. The CDR3 spells CASSGTGDQPQHF. CDR3 DNA sequence: TGTGCCAGTAGTGGGACAGGGGACCAGCCCCAGCATTTT. J is TRBJ1-5 and V is TRBV19; the match to TRBD1 covers 10 bases. CDR1 is LNHDA and CDR2 is SQIVND in the germline V gene (reference sequence). After removal of 5 bases from V and 7 bases from J, the junction contained 2 bases not matched to a gene. This CDR3 has 13 amino acids.

This clonotype was seen a few times. This chain joins TRBV6-6 and TRBJ2-5; D possibly matches TRBD1 or TRBD2 (5 bases each). Germline V gene sequence: CDR1 MNHNY, CDR2 SVGAGI (reference sequence). Trimming took 2 bases from V and 1 from J, leaving 17 bases between them. The CDR3 consists of 17 residues. For the CDR3, the DNA is TGTGCCAGCAGTTACCCCCTTGGGGGTGAAGGCCAAGAGACCCAGTACTTC. Protein product: CASSYPLGGEGQETQYF.

This clonotype was observed a handful of times. V is TRBV11-2 and J is TRBJ2-1; possibly TRBD2 for D (6 bases). The CDR3 spans 15 residues. V dropped 4 bases and J dropped 1 base, with 11 bases sitting between them. CDR1 SGHAT and CDR2 FQNNGV come from the germline V gene. The CDR3, as DNA: TGTGCCAGCAGCTCCCTGCGGGGATCCTACAATGAGCAGTTCTTC. This codes for CASSSLRGSYNEQFF. The full variable domain, rest sourced from reference TRBV11-2 and TRBJ2-1, is EAGVAQSPRYKIIEKRQSVAFWCNPISGHATLYWYQQILGQGPKLLIQFQNNGVVDDSQLPKDRFSAERLKGVDSTLKIQPAKLEDSAVYLCASSSLRGSYNEQFFGPGTRLTVL.

This clonotype was counted only a few times. This chain connects TRBV7-2 to TRBJ2-4; TRBD1 agrees at 8 bases. The CDR3 is 15 residues long. The germline CDR1 and CDR2 sequences are SGHTA and FQGNSA. V dropped 5 bases and J dropped 1; count of bases not matched to a gene: 4. Here the CDR3 reads CASSRDRPAKNIQYF. The CDR3 DNA sequence: TGTGCCAGCAGCCGGGACAGGCCGGCCAAAAACATTCAGTACTTC.

Ten or more counts support this clonotype. J is TRBJ1-2 and V is TRBV20-1, with D maybe TRBD1 (6 bases). V lost 1 base, J lost 4 bases, and 13 bases lay in between. CDR1 and CDR2 (germline): DFQATT, SNEGSKA (reference sequence). The CDR3 is 14 residues long. CDR3 amino acids: CSARAWGGAYGYTF. The CDR3 DNA is TGCAGTGCTAGAGCCTGGGGGGGGGCCTATGGCTACACCTTC.

This clonotype was seen ten or more times. The V call is TRBV6-6, the J call TRBJ2-3, with 9 bases matching TRBD1. In germline, CDR1 is MNHNY, CDR2 SVGAGI (reference sequence). The J segment lost 3 bases and the V segment lost 0 bases, leaving 4 bases of the junction unmatched. The CDR3 totals 16 residues. CDR3: CASSYSAGTGTDTQYF. The CDR3 region has the DNA TGTGCCAGCAGTTACTCAGCAGGGACAGGGACAGATACGCAGTATTTT.

This clonotype showed up just a few times. The chain has TRBV6-5 and TRBJ2-1; the D gene is possibly TRBD2 (5 bases). The CDR3 runs to 14 residues. Trimming left V 6 bases short and J 9 bases short, with 18 bases between. Germline values: CDR1 MNHEY, CDR2 SVGAGI. The CDR3 sequence is CASSLGRGSVEQFF. The CDR3 DNA follows: TGTGCCAGCAGCCTCGGACGGGGATCGGTTGAGCAGTTCTTC.